One and the same sample provided the 4 T cell receptor beta chains below, sequenced in a study of T-cell memory formation after mild COVID-19. Each CDR3 protein gets one entry after TCRdb re-called the 5' RACE reads with MiXCR. The sample carries fewer than 650,000 distinct CDR3 sequences, around 15% recorded once. The specimen was PBMCs or a T cell subset sorted from them (not recorded which). The receptor set was obtained from an adult woman who had mild COVID-19 (a few samples of this study predate the infection). Cell type and time point are not known.

Ten or more counts support this clonotype. The gene calls are TRBV30 and TRBJ1-5, with 8 bases fitting TRBD1. The ends lost 2 bases at V and 4 bases at J; junction bases unmatched: 7. Germline assignment: CDR1 GTSNPN and CDR2 SVGIG (reference sequence). The CDR3 loop spans 15 amino acids. Here the CDR3 DNA reads TGTGCCTGGAGTCCTGGGACAGGAGGTAATCAGCCCCAGCATTTT. It specifies CAWSPGTGGNQPQHF. The whole variable domain, remainder taken from reference TRBV30 and TRBJ1-5, is SQTIHQWPATLVQPVGSPLSLECTVEGTSNPNLYWYRQAAGRGLQLLFYSVGIGQISSEVPQNLSASRPQDRQFILSSKKLLLSDSGFYLCAWSPGTGGNQPQHFGDGTRLSIL.

This clonotype was counted many times. The chain joins TRBV7-9 to TRBJ2-3; 13 nucleotides match TRBD2. The CDR3 is 16 residues long. Per the germline V gene, CDR1 is SEHNR and CDR2 is FQNEAQ (reference sequence). Trimming removed 6 bases from V and 5 bases from J; junction bases left unmatched: 8. The CDR3 protein is CASSSWTSGRGDTQYF. The CDR3 DNA is TGTGCCAGCAGTTCTTGGACTAGCGGGAGAGGAGATACGCAGTATTTT. The whole variable domain, remainder taken from reference TRBV7-9 and TRBJ2-3, is DTGVSQNPRHKITKRGQNVTFRCDPISEHNRLYWYRQTLGQGPEFLTYFQNEAQLEKSRLLSDRFSAERPKGSFSTLEIQRTEQGDSAMYLCASSSWTSGRGDTQYFGPGTRLTVL.

This chain joins TRBV6-5 and TRBJ1-1, with 8 bases identical to TRBD1. Germline CDR1 reads MNHEY; CDR2 reads SVGAGI. The CDR3 runs 18 residues. Unmatched junction bases numbered 12, after V lost 0 bases and J lost 3 bases. CDR3: CASSYSSRGPLVDTEAFF. In DNA form, the CDR3 reads TGTGCCAGCAGTTACTCGTCCAGGGGGCCACTAGTGGACACTGAAGCTTTCTTT.

CDR3 sequence: CASSPPPLWNEQFF. CDR3 nucleotide sequence: TGTGCCAGCTCACCACCTCCCCTTTGGAATGAGCAGTTCTTC. This chain connects TRBV18 to TRBJ2-1; no clear D gene. This CDR3 is built from 14 residues. CDR1 and CDR2 from the germline V gene are KGHSH and LQKENI. The germline V and J ends were trimmed by 0 bases and 7 bases, with 10 bases remaining between them.